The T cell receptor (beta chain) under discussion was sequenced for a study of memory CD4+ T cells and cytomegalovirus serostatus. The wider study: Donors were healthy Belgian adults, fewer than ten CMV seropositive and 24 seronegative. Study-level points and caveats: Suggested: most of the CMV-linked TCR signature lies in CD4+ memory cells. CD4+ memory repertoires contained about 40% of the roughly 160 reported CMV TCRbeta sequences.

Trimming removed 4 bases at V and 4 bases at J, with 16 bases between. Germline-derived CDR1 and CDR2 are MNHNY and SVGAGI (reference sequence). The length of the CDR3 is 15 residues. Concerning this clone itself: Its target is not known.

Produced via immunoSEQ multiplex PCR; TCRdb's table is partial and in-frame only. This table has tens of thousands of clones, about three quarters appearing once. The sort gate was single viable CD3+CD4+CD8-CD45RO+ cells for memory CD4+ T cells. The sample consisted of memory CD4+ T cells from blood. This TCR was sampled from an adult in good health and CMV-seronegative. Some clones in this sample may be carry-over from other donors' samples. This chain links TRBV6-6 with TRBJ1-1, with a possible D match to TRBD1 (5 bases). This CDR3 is CASSSLRQIGTEAFF. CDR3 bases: TGTGCCAGCAGTTCATTAAGACAGATCGGCACTGAAGCTTTCTTT.